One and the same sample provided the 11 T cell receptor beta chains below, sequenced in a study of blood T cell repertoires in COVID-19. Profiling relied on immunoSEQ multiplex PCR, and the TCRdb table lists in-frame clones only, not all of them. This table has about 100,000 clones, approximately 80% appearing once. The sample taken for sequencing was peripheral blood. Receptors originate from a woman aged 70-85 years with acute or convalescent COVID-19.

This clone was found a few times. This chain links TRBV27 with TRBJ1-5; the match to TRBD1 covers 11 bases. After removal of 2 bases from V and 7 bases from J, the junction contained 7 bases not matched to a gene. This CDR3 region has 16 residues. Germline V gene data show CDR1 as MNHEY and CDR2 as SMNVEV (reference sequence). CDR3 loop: CASSLSGQGAGQPQHF. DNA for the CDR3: TGTGCCAGCAGTTTAAGCGGACAGGGGGCCGGACAGCCCCAGCATTTT.

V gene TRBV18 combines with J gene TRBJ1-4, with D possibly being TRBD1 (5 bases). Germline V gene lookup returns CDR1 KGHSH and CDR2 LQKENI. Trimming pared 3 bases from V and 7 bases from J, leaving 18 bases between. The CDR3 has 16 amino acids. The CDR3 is CASSPGLSQGTEKLFF. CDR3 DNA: TGTGCCAGCTCACCTGGGCTGTCCCAGGGAACTGAAAAACTGTTTTTT.

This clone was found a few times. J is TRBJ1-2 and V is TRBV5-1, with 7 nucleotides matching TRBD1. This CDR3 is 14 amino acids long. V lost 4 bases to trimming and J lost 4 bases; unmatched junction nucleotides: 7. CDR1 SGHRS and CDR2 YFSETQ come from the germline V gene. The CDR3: CASSPGTALYGYTF. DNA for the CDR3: TGCGCCAGCAGCCCCGGGACAGCCCTCTATGGCTACACCTTC.

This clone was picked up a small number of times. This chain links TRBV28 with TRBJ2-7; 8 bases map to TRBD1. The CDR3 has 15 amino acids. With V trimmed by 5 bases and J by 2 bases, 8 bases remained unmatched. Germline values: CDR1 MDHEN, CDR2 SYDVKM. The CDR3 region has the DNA TGTGCCAGCAGTGCCCGGACAGGGAAAACCTACGAGCAGTACGTC. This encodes CASSARTGKTYEQYV.

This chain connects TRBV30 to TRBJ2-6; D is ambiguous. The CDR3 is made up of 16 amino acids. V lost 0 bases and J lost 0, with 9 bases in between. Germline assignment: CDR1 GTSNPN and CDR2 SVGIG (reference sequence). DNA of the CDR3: TGTGCCTGGAGTGTAATGCTGAGCTCTGGGGCCAACGTCCTGACTTTC. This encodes CAWSVMLSSGANVLTF.

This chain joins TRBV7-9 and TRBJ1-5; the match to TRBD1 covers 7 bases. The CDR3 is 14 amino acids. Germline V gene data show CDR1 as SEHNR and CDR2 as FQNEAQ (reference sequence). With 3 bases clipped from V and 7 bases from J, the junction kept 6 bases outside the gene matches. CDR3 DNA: TGTGCCAGCAGCTTTCGGGACAGCCTACAGCCCCAGCATTTT. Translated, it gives CASSFRDSLQPQHF.

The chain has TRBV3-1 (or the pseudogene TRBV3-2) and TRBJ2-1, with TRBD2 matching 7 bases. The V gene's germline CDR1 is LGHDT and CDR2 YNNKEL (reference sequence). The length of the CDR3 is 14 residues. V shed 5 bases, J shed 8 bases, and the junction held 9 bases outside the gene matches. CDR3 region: CASSKTSVKDEQFF. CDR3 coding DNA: TGTGCCAGCAGCAAAACTAGCGTCAAGGATGAGCAGTTCTTC.

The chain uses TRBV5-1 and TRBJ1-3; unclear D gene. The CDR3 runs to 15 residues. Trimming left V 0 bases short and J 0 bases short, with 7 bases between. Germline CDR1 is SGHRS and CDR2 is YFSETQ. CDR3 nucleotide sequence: TGCGCCAGCAGCTTGGGGCCGAACTCTGGAAACACCATATATTTT. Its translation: CASSLGPNSGNTIYF.

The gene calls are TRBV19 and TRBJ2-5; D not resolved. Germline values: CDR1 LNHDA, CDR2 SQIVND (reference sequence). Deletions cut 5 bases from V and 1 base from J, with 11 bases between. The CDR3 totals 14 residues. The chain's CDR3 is CASSPIQSQETQYF. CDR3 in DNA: TGTGCCAGTAGTCCCATACAGAGCCAAGAGACCCAGTACTTC.

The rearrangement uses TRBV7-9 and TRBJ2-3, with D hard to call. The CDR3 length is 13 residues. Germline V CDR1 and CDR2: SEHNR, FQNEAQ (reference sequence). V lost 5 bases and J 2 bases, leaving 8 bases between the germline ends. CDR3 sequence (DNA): TGTGCCAGCAGCCAGGCCTCCACAGATACGCAGTATTTT. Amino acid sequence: CASSQASTDTQYF.

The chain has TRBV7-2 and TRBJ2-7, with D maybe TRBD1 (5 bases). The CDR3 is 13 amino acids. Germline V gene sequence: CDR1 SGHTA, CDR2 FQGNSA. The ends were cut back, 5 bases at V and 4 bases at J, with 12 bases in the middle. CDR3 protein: CASSRNPGYEQYF. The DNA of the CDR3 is TGTGCCAGCAGCCGCAATCCAGGGTACGAGCAGTACTTC.